The TCR beta chain described here comes from a study of T cell repertoires in cytomegalovirus infection. For the study at large: Public TCR beta signatures were indicative of both CMV infection and a matching HLA type. The study's findings and limits: The ex vivo response was dominated by HLA-C-restricted CMV-specific TCR beta clonotypes. Cumulative public TCR beta family frequency identified CMV carriers with the relevant HLA.

Ten or more counts support this clonotype. Antigen specificity is unknown. MiXCR, applied by TCRdb to the reads, yields one record per CDR3 protein. The sample has around 210,000 distinct CDR3 sequences, 6.5% seen once; the top ten hold roughly 6.5%. In germline, CDR1 is MNHEY, CDR2 SMNVEV (reference sequence). This CDR3 has 16 amino acids. The trim removed 5 bases at V and 0 bases at J, leaving 9 bases unmatched. This chain links TRBV27 with TRBJ2-7; 8 bases fit TRBD1. The sequenced sample consisted of PBMCs. This receptor was obtained from a human donor in good health (CMV status not recorded). Some clones in this sample may be carry-over from other donors' samples. CDR3 in amino acids: CASSPSTGAYSYEQYF. As DNA, the CDR3 is TGTGCCAGCAGTCCCTCGACAGGGGCCTACTCCTACGAGCAGTACTTC.